This T cell receptor beta chain was documented in a study of blood T cells in healthy people across ages. The V end lost 4 bases, the J end lost 6 bases, and 9 bases lay between the germline ends. This CDR3 contains 11 residues. The germline V gene has CDR1 SQVTM and CDR2 ANQGSEA. Donors ranged from about 6 to 95 years old and were healthy Caucasians in Russia. With a J-beta primer mix and a sample-barcoded 5' primer, a second PCR ran about 7 to 12 cycles. A template-switch adaptor containing 12 random nucleotides labeled each cDNA molecule. One entry per CDR3 protein results from TCRdb running MiXCR on the 5' RACE reads. The data contain about 1,500,000 distinct CDR3 sequences, 28% of them singletons.

This receptor was obtained from a woman aged 25 to 39 in good health. Sequencing was carried out using blood. The rearrangement links TRBV29-1 to TRBJ1-1; D perhaps matches TRBD1 (5 bases). The CDR3, as DNA: TGCAGCGTTGGAGGCAGGGCTGAAGCTTTCTTT. As protein: CSVGGRAEAFF. Using reference TRBV29-1 and TRBJ1-1 for the parts outside the CDR3, the full variable domain is SAVISQKPSRDICQRGTSLTIQCQVDSQVTMMFWYRQQPGQSLTLIATANQGSEATYESGFVIDKFPISRPNLTFSTLTVSNMSPEDSSIYLCSVGGRAEAFFGQGTRLTVV.